Shown below are 26 T cell receptor beta chains from a single sample sequenced in a study of cytomegalovirus exposure and HLA in healthy donors. Amplification used 60 Vbeta primers and 13 Jbeta primers. Libraries were prepared by immunoSEQ multiplex PCR; TCRdb keeps only in-frame clonotypes and omits some of them. The repertoire holds under 150,000 clones, with around three fifths as singletons. Material: PBMCs. The receptors were gathered from a middle-aged woman in good health and CMV-seronegative.

The chain has TRBV30 and TRBJ1-2; 7 bases fit TRBD1. V dropped 1 base and J dropped 5; count of bases not matched to a gene: 4. Germline CDR1 GTSNPN, CDR2 SVGIG (reference sequence). The CDR3 contains 13 residues. The CDR3, as DNA: TGTGCCTGGAGTGGGCAGGGGGGTTATGGCTACACCTTC. Translated: CAWSGQGGYGYTF.

The chain joins TRBV7-2 to TRBJ2-5; 7 bases fit TRBD2. In germline, CDR1 is SGHTA, CDR2 FQGNSA. V lost 2 bases to trimming and J lost 3 bases; unmatched junction nucleotides: 3. There are 14 residues in the CDR3. CDR3 bases: TGTGCCAGCAGCTTACTGCGGGGGAAAGAGACCCAGTACTTC. It encodes CASSLLRGKETQYF.

Details on this clone: At one end, the junction sequence differs from germline, possibly due to a read error. The gene calls are TRBV19 and TRBJ2-2; 7 nucleotides line up with TRBD1. CDR3 length: 16 residues. CDR1 and CDR2 from the germline V gene are LNHDA and SQIVND (reference sequence). This CDR3 reads CASSIVKGANAGELFF. CDR3 DNA: TGTGCCAGTAGTATAGTTAAGGGGGCGAACGCCGGGGAGCTGTTTTTT.

This clone was counted a few times. This chain links TRBV7-9 with TRBJ2-2; D might be TRBD1 (6 bases). The germline gives CDR1 SEHNR, CDR2 FQNEAQ (reference sequence). V lost 7 bases, J lost 3 bases, and 15 bases lay in between. This CDR3 comprises 15 residues. The CDR3 spells CASIHRDTYTGELFF. CDR3 coding DNA: TGTGCCAGCATCCACCGGGACACCTACACCGGGGAGCTGTTTTTT.

Remarks on this clone: A junction boundary mismatches the germline segment, possibly from a read error. This rearrangement joins TRBV10-3 to TRBJ1-2; tentative D call: TRBD1 (6 bases). Germline V gives CDR1 ENHRY, CDR2 SYGVKD. The CDR3 length is 14 residues. The CDR3 reads CAISRQATNYSYTF. DNA for the CDR3: TGTGCCATCAGTCGACAGGCTACTAACTATAGCTACACCTTC.

The chain employs TRBV5-5 and TRBJ1-5; D ambiguous. The CDR3 runs to 15 residues. Germline values: CDR1 SGHKS, CDR2 YYEKEE (reference sequence). With 2 bases removed from V and 7 bases from J, the gap between germline ends came to 16 bases. The CDR3 nucleotides read TGTGCCAGCAGCTTAGGGCTAGGACTACAGCAGCCCCAGCATTTT. It yields the protein CASSLGLGLQQPQHF. Looking up the rest from reference TRBV5-5 and TRBJ1-5 gives the full variable domain: DAGVTQSPTHLIKTRGQQVTLRCSPISGHKSVSWYQQVLGQGPQFIFQYYEKEERGRGNFPDRFSARQFPNYSSELNVNALLLGDSALYLCASSLGLGLQQPQHFGDGTRLSIL.

The V gene is TRBV19, the J gene TRBJ2-7; TRBD2 agrees at 9 bases. There are 16 residues in the CDR3. The junction had 12 bases not matched to a gene; V was cut back by 5 bases and J by 4 bases. Germline V lookup: CDR1 LNHDA, CDR2 SQIVND (reference sequence). The CDR3 is CASSRRAGGRGYEQYF. CDR3 DNA: TGTGCCAGTAGTCGTCGGGCGGGGGGGCGAGGTTACGAGCAGTACTTC.

The genes are TRBV4-3 and TRBJ2-5; 12 nucleotides align to TRBD2. The V gene's germline CDR1 is LGHNA and CDR2 YSLEER. The CDR3 loop spans 14 amino acids. The CDR3 sequence: CASASGGGRETQYF. The CDR3 coding sequence is TGCGCGTCCGCTAGCGGGGGGGGCAGAGAGACCCAGTACTTC.

The V call is TRBV13, the J call TRBJ1-2; a weak D match, TRBD1 (5 bases). With 4 bases removed from V and 4 bases from J, the gap between germline ends came to 13 bases. Germline loops: CDR1 PRHDT, CDR2 FYEKMQ (reference sequence). The CDR3 loop spans 14 amino acids. The CDR3 DNA is TGTGCCAGCAGCTCCCGGGACTTAAGCTATGGCTACACCTTC. Its translation: CASSSRDLSYGYTF.

The chain links TRBV2 to TRBJ1-6; 8 bases match TRBD1. The J segment lost 7 bases and the V segment lost 6 bases, leaving 14 bases of the junction unmatched. Germline-derived CDR1 and CDR2 are SNHLY and FYNNEI. The CDR3 loop spans 17 amino acids. As DNA, the CDR3 is TGTGCCAGCAGCGACGAATTCAGGGGGCAGAGGAATTCACCCCTCCACTTT. Amino acid sequence: CASSDEFRGQRNSPLHF.

This clone turned up a few times. The chain employs TRBV5-6 and TRBJ2-2; a possible D gene is TRBD1 (6 bases). CDR1 and CDR2 from the germline V gene are SGHDT and YYEEEE. The CDR3 sequence is 16 residues long. Deletions cut 3 bases from V and 2 bases from J, with 14 bases between. The DNA of the CDR3 is TGTGCCAGCAGCTCTTACAGGGTAGTCAACACCGGGGAGCTGTTTTTT. It yields the protein CASSSYRVVNTGELFF. Based on the CDR3 plus reference TRBV5-6 and TRBJ2-2, the full variable domain is DAGVTQSPTHLIKTRGQQVTLRCSPKSGHDTVSWYQQALGQGPQFIFQYYEEEERQRGNFPDRFSGHQFPNYSSELNVNALLLGDSALYLCASSSYRVVNTGELFFGEGSRLTVL.

The chain is built from TRBV30 and TRBJ1-1; weak D call: TRBD1 (6 bases). The V end lost 2 bases, the J end lost 8 bases, and 9 bases lay between the germline ends. The length of the CDR3 is 11 residues. The germline gives CDR1 GTSNPN, CDR2 SVGIG (reference sequence). CDR3 region: CAWSRTEEAFF. CDR3 nucleotides: TGTGCCTGGAGTCGGACAGAAGAAGCTTTCTTT.

V usage is TRBV2 and J usage is TRBJ1-1, with a tentative D call TRBD1 (6 bases). V lost 2 bases and J 0 bases, leaving 10 bases between the germline ends. Germline V gives CDR1 SNHLY, CDR2 FYNNEI. CDR3 length: 15 amino acids. CDR3 amino acids: CASSEWGGLNTEAFF. The CDR3 DNA follows: TGTGCCAGCAGTGAATGGGGGGGGCTGAACACTGAAGCTTTCTTT.

The V call is TRBV7-9, the J call TRBJ1-1; D may be TRBD1 (5 bases). This CDR3 contains 15 residues. The germline V and J ends were trimmed by 2 bases and 1 base, with 11 bases remaining between them. The germline V gene encodes CDR1 SEHNR and CDR2 FQNEAQ (reference sequence). The CDR3 region has the DNA TGTGCCAGCAGCTTAACCGGCAGGGAGAACACTGAAGCTTTCTTT. Amino acid sequence: CASSLTGRENTEAFF. Complete variable domain (other parts from reference TRBV7-9 and TRBJ1-1): DTGVSQNPRHKITKRGQNVTFRCDPISEHNRLYWYRQTLGQGPEFLTYFQNEAQLEKSRLLSDRFSAERPKGSFSTLEIQRTEQGDSAMYLCASSLTGRENTEAFFGQGTRLTVV.

Turning to this clone: The CDR3 ends on some other residue instead of the conserved phenylalanine or tryptophan, so this is likely a read error. The V call is TRBV30, the J call TRBJ1-5, with unresolved D. Germline-derived CDR1 and CDR2 are GTSNPN and SVGIG (reference sequence). The CDR3 consists of 13 residues. V lost 1 base and J 0 bases, leaving 4 bases between the germline ends. The CDR3 DNA follows: TGTGCCTGGAGTGAGAGTAGCAATCAGCCCCAGCATTCT. Translating it yields CAWSESSNQPQHS.

This clone came up a few times. The V call is TRBV30, the J call TRBJ2-1; TRBD2 aligns across 11 bases. The V segment lost 3 bases and the J segment 2 bases; nucleotides outside the gene matches: 3. Germline V gene data show CDR1 as GTSNPN and CDR2 as SVGIG (reference sequence). CDR3 length: 15 residues. CDR3 sequence: CAWRGTSGPYNEQFF. In DNA, the CDR3 is TGTGCCTGGAGGGGGACTAGCGGCCCCTACAATGAGCAGTTCTTC.

This clone appeared a single time. CDR3 coding DNA: TGTGCCAGCAGCGTAGGTTGGGAGGAGAATCAGCCCCAGCATTTT. It specifies CASSVGWEENQPQHF. This chain uses TRBV9 with TRBJ1-5; D not resolved. Germline values: CDR1 SGDLS, CDR2 YYNGEE. The CDR3 covers 15 residues. V dropped 0 bases and J dropped 4 bases, with 11 bases sitting between them.

CDR3 coding DNA: TGTGCCAGCAGCCATGACGGAGGACTAGCGGGGGGGCGCGGCACCGGGGAGCTGTTTTTT. As protein: CASSHDGGLAGGRGTGELFF. The chain recombines TRBV5-4 with TRBJ2-2; 15 bases match TRBD2. CDR1 is SGHNT, CDR2 YYREEE, per germline (reference sequence). CDR3 length: 20 residues. Germline trimming cut 4 bases from V and 4 bases from J; bases unmatched to any gene: 14.

This clone was recorded only once. The chain uses TRBV6-1 and TRBJ2-5; weak D call: TRBD2 (7 bases). Per germline, CDR1 MNHNS and CDR2 SASEGT. The CDR3 has 14 amino acids. V shed 5 bases and J shed 4 bases, with 14 bases lying between them. Written as DNA, the CDR3 is TGTGCCAGCAGTCCCGCCCGGGGGGCAGAGACCCAGTACTTC. It yields the protein CASSPARGAETQYF.

This chain connects TRBV4-2 to TRBJ2-1; 7 bases are a match to TRBD2. The CDR3 is 16 amino acids. Per germline, CDR1 LGHNA and CDR2 YNFKEQ. V shed 4 bases, J shed 7 bases, and the junction held 13 bases outside the gene matches. The CDR3 loop is CASSPSIRGGGNEQFF. The CDR3 DNA reads TGTGCCAGCAGCCCTAGTATTCGCGGGGGTGGGAATGAGCAGTTCTTC.

A single count supports this clone. The chain carries TRBV7-2 and TRBJ1-3; D possibly corresponds to TRBD1 (6 bases). The CDR3 is 14 residues long. CDR1 and CDR2 from the germline V gene are SGHTA and FQGNSA. Trimming removed 8 bases at V and 1 base at J, with 12 bases between. CDR3 coding DNA: TGTGCCAGCGCGGAAAGGGGGTCTGGAAACACCATATATTTT. The encoded protein is CASAERGSGNTIYF.

Only a few counts were recorded for this clone. The chain links TRBV19 to TRBJ1-2; TRBD1 is a possible D gene (5 bases). Looked up from germline, CDR1 is LNHDA and CDR2 is SQIVND (reference sequence). The V end was cut by 3 bases, the J end by 6 bases, with 8 bases between. The CDR3 has 12 amino acids. CDR3 coding DNA: TGTGCCAGTAGTATTCAGGGTAATGGCTACACCTTC. Translation gives CASSIQGNGYTF.

The rearrangement uses TRBV5-1 and TRBJ2-5; TRBD1 agrees at 8 bases. V shed 3 bases, J shed 4 bases, and the junction held 8 bases outside the gene matches. The CDR3 has 15 amino acids. Germline V gene data show CDR1 as SGHRS and CDR2 as YFSETQ. The CDR3 reads CASSSPQGTGETQYF. DNA of the CDR3: TGCGCCAGCAGCTCGCCACAAGGGACAGGAGAGACCCAGTACTTC.

This clone was observed a single time. A junction end diverges from the germline sequence, so it may reflect a read error. The chain links TRBV6-5 to TRBJ1-1, with D possibly TRBD1 on 6 matching bases. The CDR3 is 12 amino acids. Germline V CDR1 and CDR2: MNHEY, SVGAGI. The CDR3 region is CASRRGNTEAFF. The DNA of the CDR3 is TGTGCCAGCAGGAGGGGGAACACTGAAGCCTTCTTT.

This clone was seen a few times. V usage is TRBV18 and J usage is TRBJ1-2; D might be TRBD1 (5 bases). This CDR3 has 14 residues. The V gene lost 0 bases and the J gene lost 1 base, with 6 bases spanning the gap. The germline CDR1 and CDR2 sequences are KGHSH and LQKENI. CDR3 bases: TGTGCCAGCTCACCACCGGGACTTAACTATGGCTACACCTTC. It translates to CASSPPGLNYGYTF.

The CDR3 spells CAISPASGNQPQHF. The CDR3 DNA reads TGTGCCATCAGTCCCGCCTCAGGGAATCAGCCCCAGCATTTT. This chain uses TRBV10-3 with TRBJ1-5; tentatively, D is TRBD1 (5 bases). The V end lost 5 bases, the J end lost 4 bases, and 12 bases lay between the germline ends. Germline CDR1 is ENHRY and CDR2 is SYGVKD. The CDR3 spans 14 residues.